This TCR beta chain was sequenced in a study of T-cell reconstitution after alpha-beta-depleted transplantation in children. Study-wide results and limits: Several patients had high TCRbeta diversity at day 60; it came from surviving recipient T cells and thymic progenitors.

Preparing the TCRbeta library involved the use of unique molecular identifiers. Using its own MiXCR run on the PCR reads, TCRdb lists one record per CDR3 protein. Among 750,000 to 950,000 distinct CDR3 sequences listed, roughly 15% were seen once. In its sample, this clonotype was seen a few times. The antigen is unknown. The ends were cut back, 6 bases at V and 13 bases at J, with 11 bases in the middle. Per germline, CDR1 SGHDT and CDR2 YYEEEE. The CDR3 has 11 amino acids. Material: PBMCs, mostly from graft donor cells, obtained 360 days after TCRalphabeta/CD19-depleted stem cell transplant. The receptor comes from a male patient under 18 who had a stem cell transplant for acute lymphoblastic leukemia, so the T cells may come from the graft donor. The gene calls are TRBV5-6 and TRBJ1-6; D gene unclear. The CDR3 here is CASTRFGPLHF. The CDR3 nucleotides are TGTGCCAGCACCCGGTTTGGTCCCCTCCACTTT.